These 20 T cell receptor beta chains were all obtained from the same sample, sequenced in a study of blood T cells in healthy people across ages (dated by TCRdb to between 2015 and 2016). Libraries were prepared through 5' RACE. Sequencing was performed on an Illumina HiSeq 2500. A second PCR of 7 to 11 cycles was performed with a sample-barcoded 5' primer and a J-beta primer mix. The public reads were reanalyzed by TCRdb: fastp trimming at Q25, MiXCR alignment, in-frame beta chains only. Rows are unified per CDR3 protein, each entry keeping the most common DNA and genes. The sample table records hundreds of thousands of distinct CDR3 sequences; 21% of these occur just once. Of the sample, approximately 3.6% is held by the ten largest clones. Material: blood. Receptors were obtained from a man between 65 and 80 years old in good health.

This chain connects TRBV10-3 to TRBJ2-7; D ambiguous. CDR1 is ENHRY, CDR2 SYGVKD, per germline. Trimming took 4 bases from V and 0 from J, leaving 10 bases between them. This CDR3 comprises 14 residues. The CDR3 loop reads CAISGWGSSYEQYF. The CDR3, as DNA: TGTGCCATCAGTGGTTGGGGAAGCTCCTACGAGCAGTACTTC.

CDR3 amino acids: CASSLAHLSSYNEQFF. CDR3 sequence (DNA): TGCGCCAGCAGCTTGGCACACCTAAGCTCCTACAATGAGCAGTTCTTC. J is TRBJ2-1 and V is TRBV5-1; D is ambiguous. The V and J ends lost 0 bases and 0 bases respectively, with 10 bases between them. The germline CDR1 and CDR2 sequences are SGHRS and YFSETQ. The CDR3 has 16 amino acids.

This clonotype was found a few times. V and J are TRBV6-1 and TRBJ2-5; 11 bases map to TRBD2. V lost 4 bases and J lost 2; bases outside the gene matches: 6. CDR1 is MNHNS and CDR2 is SASEGT in the germline V gene. The CDR3 covers 16 residues. CDR3 DNA sequence: TGTGCCAGCAGTGGAACTAGCGGGGGCAAACAAGAGACCCAGTACTTC. Translated, it gives CASSGTSGGKQETQYF.

This clonotype was detected a few times. No conserved phenylalanine or tryptophan ends this CDR3, so it is likely a read error. The chain carries TRBV9 and TRBJ1-4; D not certain. CDR3 size: 15 residues. The ends were cut back, 0 bases at V and 3 bases at J, with 9 bases in the middle. Germline V gene data show CDR1 as SGDLS and CDR2 as YYNGEE. CDR3 nucleotides: TGTGCCAGCAGCGTAGGGCTGGGAGCTAATGAAAAACTGTTTTGT. Translating it yields CASSVGLGANEKLFC.

In this sample, this clonotype turned up a few times. The chain employs TRBV11-2 and TRBJ1-4; no definite D call. Deletions cut 1 base from V and 8 bases from J, with 11 bases between. CDR3 length equals 14 residues. CDR1 and CDR2 (germline): SGHAT, FQNNGV. This CDR3 reads CASSLVSAYEKLFF. Written as DNA, the CDR3 is TGTGCCAGCAGCTTAGTGTCGGCATACGAAAAACTGTTTTTT.

The J gene is TRBJ2-5, the V gene TRBV2; 9 positions agree with TRBD2. J lost 5 bases, V lost 6 bases, and 25 bases had no gene match. CDR1 and CDR2 from the germline V gene are SNHLY and FYNNEI. This CDR3 has 20 amino acids. The CDR3 nucleotides are TGTGCCAGCAGACAGCACAGGGCGGCTTTACTTAGCGGGAGAATGGAGACCCAGTACTTC. Its protein product is CASRQHRAALLSGRMETQYF.

A word on this clonotype: The junction departs from germline at one end; a sequencing error may be responsible. The V gene is TRBV6-2 or TRBV6-3, the J gene TRBJ2-5; D is ambiguous. CDR1 is MNHEY and CDR2 is SVGEGT in the germline V gene. The CDR3 is 8 amino acids. The CDR3 is CASSYSNF. The DNA for the CDR3 is TGTGCCAGCAGTTACTCGAACTTC.

V is TRBV5-1 and J is TRBJ2-1; 8 nucleotides agree with TRBD2. The trim removed 0 bases at V and 6 bases at J, leaving 8 bases unmatched. The CDR3 is 16 amino acids. Per germline, CDR1 SGHRS and CDR2 YFSETQ. This CDR3 is CASSLASGSISNEQFF. For the CDR3, the DNA is TGCGCCAGCAGCTTGGCAAGCGGGAGTATCTCCAATGAGCAGTTCTTC. Supplemented by reference TRBV5-1 and TRBJ2-1, the full variable domain reads KAGVTQTPRYLIKTRGQQVTLSCSPISGHRSVSWYQQTPGQGLQFLFEYFSETQRNKGNFPGRFSGRQFSNSRSEMNVSTLELGDSALYLCASSLASGSISNEQFFGPGTRLTVL.

This sequence joins TRBV3-1 and TRBJ2-5, with D uncertain. Judging by the DNA end, TRBJ2-7 fits better; the J call may be wrong. This CDR3 region has 15 residues. Germline CDR1 LGHDT, CDR2 YNNKEL (reference sequence). The CDR3 protein is CASSQVPLSPYEQYF. The CDR3 DNA follows: TGTGCCAGCAGCCAAGTCCCACTGAGCCCCTACGAGCAGTACTTC.

This clonotype occurred many times. The chain links TRBV14 to TRBJ2-3, with TRBD1 matching over 8 bases. The CDR3 is made up of 15 amino acids. The junction had 6 bases not matched to a gene; V was cut back by 2 bases and J by 5 bases. CDR1 is SGHDN and CDR2 is FVKESK in the germline V gene. The CDR3 loop reads CASSQTGTGGDTQYF. As DNA, the CDR3 is TGTGCCAGCAGCCAAACCGGGACAGGAGGAGATACGCAGTATTTT.

This clonotype was seen a few times. This chain joins TRBV15 and TRBJ2-1; the D is unclear. The CDR3 contains 13 residues. Germline lookup yields CDR1 LNHNV and CDR2 YYDKDF (reference sequence). V lost 1 base and J lost 4, with 5 bases in between. The DNA of the CDR3 is TGTGCCACCAGCAGAGTTCTATACAATGAGCAGTTCTTC. Translating it yields CATSRVLYNEQFF.

This clonotype was detected only a few times. The chain uses TRBV12-3 or TRBV12-4 and TRBJ2-7; D ambiguous. The CDR3 is 12 amino acids. Deletions cut 3 bases from V and 7 bases from J, with 10 bases between. CDR3 in DNA: TGTGCCAGCAGTTTCTCTGACGGGGAGCAGTACTTC. Its protein is CASSFSDGEQYF.

The J gene is TRBJ2-7, the V gene TRBV3-1; D is undetermined. The germline V gene has CDR1 LGHDT and CDR2 YNNKEL (reference sequence). CDR3 length: 14 amino acids. With 0 bases removed from V and 3 bases from J, the gap between germline ends came to 9 bases. The CDR3, as DNA: TGTGCCAGCAGCCAAGACTATTCCCACTACGAGCAGTACTTC. This encodes CASSQDYSHYEQYF.

CDR3 in amino acids: CSARAPLGGNSPYEQYF. DNA for the CDR3: TGCAGTGCTAGAGCCCCTCTAGGGGGGAACAGCCCCTACGAGCAGTACTTC. The chain carries TRBV20-1 and TRBJ2-7, with D possibly called TRBD1 or TRBD2 (6 bases each). This CDR3 comprises 17 residues. V gave up 1 base and J gave up 2 bases, with 21 bases separating them. Germline V CDR1 and CDR2: DFQATT, SNEGSKA (reference sequence).

This clonotype occurred a few times. This rearrangement joins TRBV12-3 or TRBV12-4 to TRBJ2-3; D unclear. The CDR3 contains 11 residues. V was shortened by 7 bases and J by 8 bases, with 10 bases between the two germline ends. The CDR3 protein is CASTRTGTQYF. CDR3 in DNA: TGTGCCAGCACCAGGACCGGTACGCAGTATTTT.

The chain has TRBV7-8 and TRBJ2-1; 13 bases agree with TRBD2. The V gene's germline CDR1 is SGHVS and CDR2 FQNEAQ. The CDR3 consists of 17 residues. Unmatched junction bases numbered 5, after V lost 1 base and J lost 5 bases. The CDR3 coding sequence is TGTGCCAGCAGCTTAGACGGACTAGCGGGAGTCAACAATGAGCAGTTCTTC. As protein: CASSLDGLAGVNNEQFF.

The sample holds a few counts of this clonotype. V and J are TRBV15 and TRBJ2-5; 8 nucleotides line up with TRBD2. Germline V lookup: CDR1 LNHNV, CDR2 YYDKDF (reference sequence). The CDR3 contains 15 residues. J lost 2 bases, V lost 3 bases, and 5 bases had no gene match. The CDR3 is CATSRSLAEQETQYF. The CDR3 nucleotides read TGTGCCACCAGCAGGTCACTAGCGGAGCAAGAGACCCAGTACTTC.

This chain connects TRBV10-3 to TRBJ2-1; D is possibly TRBD1 (5 bases). V was shortened by 3 bases and J by 3 bases, with 15 bases between the two germline ends. CDR3 length equals 16 residues. Germline V lookup: CDR1 ENHRY, CDR2 SYGVKD. CDR3 nucleotide sequence: TGTGCCATCAGTGACAGGGTCAGCGCGAGCTACAATGAGCAGTTCTTC. Translating gives CAISDRVSASYNEQFF.

This clonotype turned up a few times. Sequence at one end of the junction differs from germline and may be a read error. The chain couples TRBV9 to TRBJ2-3; D is unresolved. This CDR3 spans 17 amino acids. Germline V lookup: CDR1 SGDLS, CDR2 YYNGEE. The CDR3 protein is CASSVGLIATTNNEQFF. In DNA form, the CDR3 reads TGTGCCAGCAGCGTCGGGCTAATCGCCACGACCAACAATGAGCAGTTCTTT.

This clonotype was counted only a few times. CDR3 nucleotides: TGCAGTGTCCGGACCCGGAGACTAGCGCCAACTAGCTCCTACAATGAGCAGTTCTTC. It translates to CSVRTRRLAPTSSYNEQFF. This sequence joins TRBV20-1 and TRBJ2-1; 8 nucleotides align to TRBD2. Germline CDR1 reads DFQATT; CDR2 reads SNEGSKA (reference sequence). The CDR3 covers 19 residues. The J segment lost 0 bases and the V segment lost 7 bases, leaving 20 bases of the junction unmatched.